This TCR beta chain was recovered during a study of T-cell memory formation after mild COVID-19. Study context: Largely donor-specific TCR clusters were found.

Findings and caveats of the study: The finding that pre-infection memory included some responding clones suggested that cross-reactive memory joined. Balance between CD4 and CD8 was seen in clones contracting day 15 to 85, and a CD4+ lean was seen in later expanders.

TCRdb called the 5' RACE reads again in MiXCR, with one record for every CDR3 protein. The repertoire has around 530,000 distinct CDR3 sequences, about 20% of them found once; the top ten carry 8.4%. Remarks on this clonotype: The antigen remains undetermined.

V lost 5 bases and J lost 8, with 22 bases in between. The germline CDR1 and CDR2 sequences are LNHDA and SQIVND (reference sequence). The CDR3 loop spans 17 amino acids. The source material was PBMCs or a T cell subset sorted from them (not recorded which). V is TRBV19 and J is TRBJ1-6; D is unclear. This clonotype was obtained from an adult woman who had mild COVID-19 (a few samples of this study predate the infection). Cell type and time point are not known. For the CDR3, the DNA is TGTGCCAGTAGTCTGTTACGATCCACGGGCCGGCATTCACCCCTCCACTTT. Protein product: CASSLLRSTGRHSPLHF. Combining the CDR3 with reference TRBV19 and TRBJ1-6 gives the whole variable domain DGGITQSPKYLFRKEGQNVTLSCEQNLNHDAMYWYRQDPGQGLRLIYYSQIVNDFQKGDIAEGYSVSREKKESFPLTVTSAQKNPTAFYLCASSLLRSTGRHSPLHFGNGTRLTVT.